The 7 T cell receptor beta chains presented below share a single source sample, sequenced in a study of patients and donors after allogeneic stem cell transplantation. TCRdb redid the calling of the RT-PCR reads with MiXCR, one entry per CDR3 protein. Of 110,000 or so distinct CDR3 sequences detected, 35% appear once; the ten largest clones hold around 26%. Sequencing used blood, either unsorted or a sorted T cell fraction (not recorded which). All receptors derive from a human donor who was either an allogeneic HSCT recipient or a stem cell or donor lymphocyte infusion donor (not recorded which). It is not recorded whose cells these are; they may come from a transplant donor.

CDR3 nucleotides: TGTGCCAGCAGCTTGGTGGGGGGGCACAACACTGAAGCTTTCTTT. Residues: CASSLVGGHNTEAFF. V is TRBV5-6 and J is TRBJ1-1; TRBD1 is a possible D gene (6 bases). The CDR3 length is 15 residues. CDR1 SGHDT and CDR2 YYEEEE come from the germline V gene. V lost 0 bases and J lost 2, with 11 bases in between.

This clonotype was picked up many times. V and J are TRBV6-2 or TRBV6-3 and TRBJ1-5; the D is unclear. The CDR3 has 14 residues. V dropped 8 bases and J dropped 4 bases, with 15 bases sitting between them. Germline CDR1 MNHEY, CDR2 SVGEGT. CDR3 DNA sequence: TGTGCCAGCGGGTTAAGTGGAAGGAATCAGCCCCAGCATTTT. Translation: CASGLSGRNQPQHF.

The CDR3 here is CASTNRNQRNEQFF. CDR3 DNA sequence: TGTGCCAGCACCAACCGAAATCAGCGCAATGAGCAGTTCTTC. The chain joins TRBV6-1 to TRBJ2-1; no clear D gene. The length of the CDR3 is 14 residues. The V gene lost 7 bases and the J gene lost 6 bases, with 16 bases spanning the gap. Germline values: CDR1 MNHNS, CDR2 SASEGT.

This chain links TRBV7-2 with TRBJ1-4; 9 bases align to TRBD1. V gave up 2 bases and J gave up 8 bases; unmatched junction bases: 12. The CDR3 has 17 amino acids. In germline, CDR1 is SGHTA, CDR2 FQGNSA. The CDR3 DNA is TGTGCCAGCAGCTTAAGAGGGACAGGGCCCCCTTTGGAAAAACTGTTTTTT. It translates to CASSLRGTGPPLEKLFF.

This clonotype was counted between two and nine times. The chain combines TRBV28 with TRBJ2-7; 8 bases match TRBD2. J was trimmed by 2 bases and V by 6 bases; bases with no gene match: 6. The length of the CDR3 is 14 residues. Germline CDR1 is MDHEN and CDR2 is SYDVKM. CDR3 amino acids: CASSRLARAYEQYF. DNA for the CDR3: TGTGCCAGCAGCCGACTAGCGAGGGCCTACGAGCAGTACTTC.

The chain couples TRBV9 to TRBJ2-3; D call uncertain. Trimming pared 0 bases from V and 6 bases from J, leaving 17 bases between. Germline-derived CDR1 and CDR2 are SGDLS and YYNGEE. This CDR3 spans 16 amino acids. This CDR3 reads CASSVEGRPGWDTQYF. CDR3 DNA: TGTGCCAGCAGCGTAGAGGGCAGGCCTGGTTGGGATACGCAGTATTTT.

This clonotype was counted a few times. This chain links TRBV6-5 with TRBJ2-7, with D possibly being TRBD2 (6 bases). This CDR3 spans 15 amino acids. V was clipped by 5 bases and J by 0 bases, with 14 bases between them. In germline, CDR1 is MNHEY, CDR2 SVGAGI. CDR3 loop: CASSLTRDFSYEQYF. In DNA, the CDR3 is TGTGCCAGCAGTCTTACCCGGGACTTCTCCTACGAGCAGTACTTC.